This T cell receptor (beta chain) originates from a study of T cells in Graves' hyperthyroidism and ophthalmopathy (dated by TCRdb to the late 2010s). About the full investigation: Peripheral blood was collected at initial diagnosis, before any treatment. Thyroid tissue and blood T-cell repertoires from about 6 Graves' hyperthyroidism patients were also compared in the study. According to the paper, TCR Vbeta CDR3 sequencing was carried out on over 130 peripheral blood samples, which came from 40 to 45 ophthalmopathy, 75 or so hyperthyroidism and roughly 17 progressor patients. To identify TCR V-J signatures that set the groups apart, the researchers used a discovery cohort of 90 to 100 patients, made up of approximately 43 with Graves' ophthalmopathy and around 58 with stable Graves' hyperthyroidism. Prospective prediction of ophthalmopathy was tested in an independent validation cohort of 18 to 20 hyperthyroidism patients and 15 to 17 patients who later progressed to ophthalmopathy. The 95 to 100 discovery patients were randomly divided into training and test sets at a 7:3 ratio. After blood sampling, hyperthyroidism patients were treated with methimazole at a starting dose of 30 mg daily, and ophthalmopathy patients were treated with high-dose intravenous methylprednisolone.

CDR1 MNHNS and CDR2 SASEGT were looked up in the germline V gene. The cysteine opens and the phenylalanine closes a CDR3 of 16 amino acids. Just the 48-base CDR3 DNA is kept, in frame starting at base 1. Between the V and J ends, shortened by 5 bases and 2 bases respectively, the junction contains 16 bases. General conclusions and limits of the study: Sample size was not statistically predetermined, and blinding of investigators to group allocation was not performed. A 13 V-J signature model separated ophthalmopathy from stable hyperthyroidism, with approximately 87% sensitivity and 81.08% specificity in cross-validation and 80%/75% in testing. In validation, the model predicted progression to ophthalmopathy with just under 71% sensitivity and 72% to 85% specificity, a median of around 6.6 months before onset. Most expanded thyroid clonotypes (frequency above 0.001) were also detected in blood, a finding suggesting that blood repertoires may reflect thyroid immune responses.

About this clonotype itself: The antigen it binds to is not known. It has no much larger one-base neighbor in the sample; base qualities were not kept.

The TCR beta CDR3 regions were amplified from the RNA transcripts. A first-round RT-PCR of the TCR CDR3 used the HTBI primer set with the Qiagen OneStep RT-PCR kit. The libraries were constructed in a second round of multiplex PCR and then size-selected and purified. Paired-end sequencing of the libraries was performed with 100 bp reads on an Illumina HiSeq2000. The study's processing was this. SOAPnuke was used to process the raw data, removing reads that contained adapters or uncalled bases, had a mean Phred below 15, or lacked an exact match to the constant primer or identifier. High-quality paired reads were merged with COPE v1.2.5, and unique nucleotide sequences were defined as clonotypes. Clonotypes were aligned to IMGT TRBV, TRBD and TRBJ reference segments using MiTCR v1.1. Only V-J combinations with frequency above 0.0001, covering 99.2% of repertoires, were analysed. The TCS score was defined as the ratio of F50 (clonal expansion) to E x V (chaos), calculated using BLOSUM62-based TCRdist between CDR3 peptides within each V-J. Welch's t-statistics and random forest reduced around 520 V-J features to roughly 13, which were used in a naive Bayes classifier (R e1071). TCRdb took the public reads, trimmed them with fastp at Q25, ran MiXCR for clone calling and kept in-frame beta chains. All rows with the same CDR3 protein become a single entry with the most common DNA and genes. The V and J calls and clone size are TCRdb's, not the authors'. This sample comprises approximately 400,000 distinct CDR3 sequences, about 15% of them detected only once. The top ten clonotypes cover about 30% of the sample.

Hyperthyroidism patients were newly diagnosed, had a disease duration of under 2 months, and were aged 18 to 65 years. Any patient with an uncontrolled infection, another autoimmune disease, pregnancy or lactation was excluded. Diagnoses were established on the basis of clinical symptoms, serum thyroxine and TRAb, thyroid ultrasound, and orbital computed tomography. For progressor patients, blood was drawn at the first diagnosis of hyperthyroidism, before any ophthalmopathy symptoms had appeared. PBMCs were separated from roughly 10 ml of fresh peripheral blood using Ficoll-Paque density gradient centrifugation. Progressor patients were first diagnosed with Graves' hyperthyroidism and then developed ophthalmopathy during follow-up. Trizol reagent was used to extract total RNA, and RNA quality was then checked on an Agilent 2100 Bioanalyzer.

The specimen sequenced was blood. The chain is made from TRBV6-1 and TRBJ2-1, with the D gene too uncertain to name. The sequence came from a woman in her late teens or twenties with Graves' hyperthyroidism that later progressed to Graves' ophthalmopathy. CDR3 region: CASSSLSRQTYNEQFF. In nucleotide form, the sequence is TGTGCCAGCAGTTCCCTTTCTCGCCAGACCTACAATGAGCAGTTCTTC.